The entry that follows covers one TCR beta chain sequence. These data belong to a study of human T cells and chemical hapten exposure. Study overall: Largely, small differences in pooled library volume made per-sample TCR yields vary.

V lost 8 bases to trimming and J lost 2 bases, with 16 bases between them. The CDR3 totals 14 residues. The V gene's germline CDR1 is MDHEN and CDR2 SYDVKM. Documented time point: patch test 3, about 24 weeks after DPC sensitization. Treatment denoted: therapeutic diphenylcyclopropenone sensitization with weekly scalp DPC. RNA extraction used unfractionated whole blood as the source of total RNA. The library attached unique molecular identifiers to individual cDNA molecules. In TCRdb, the RACE reads were re-called with MiXCR into one record per CDR3 protein. The sample includes roughly 100,000 distinct CDR3 sequences, less than 40% of them seen just once.

The receptor was isolated from a man between 35 and 55 years old with alopecia areata. Some clones in this sample may be carry-over from other donors' samples. V usage is TRBV28 and J usage is TRBJ2-7; the D gene could be TRBD1 or TRBD2 (5 bases each). The sequencing used whole blood, collected in connection with sensitization to the hapten diphenylcyclopropenone (DPC). This CDR3 reads CASERTPGTYEQYF. The CDR3 region has the DNA TGTGCCAGCGAGAGGACACCCGGGACCTACGAGCAGTACTTC.